Listed below are T cell receptor beta chains from one sample, sequenced in a study of Graves' ophthalmopathy and Graves' hyperthyroidism. TCRdb re-called the multiplex PCR reads through MiXCR, storing one row per CDR3 protein. The sample shows under 400,000 distinct CDR3 sequences, roughly a sixth of them seen only once. Sequences were obtained from peripheral blood. The receptors derive from an adult man with Graves' ophthalmopathy. Both conserved end residues are part of each CDR3. Fields, in order: J gene, V gene, CDR3 protein.

j_gene: TRBJ2-5; v_gene: TRBV15; CDR3aa: CATSREAGLQETQYF
j_gene: TRBJ2-7; v_gene: TRBV7-2; CDR3aa: CASSSLGRTSYEQYF
j_gene: TRBJ2-6; v_gene: TRBV27; CDR3aa: CASSLIGLAAGANVLTF
j_gene: TRBJ2-5; v_gene: TRBV6-1; CDR3aa: CASSGGEETQYF
j_gene: TRBJ2-7; v_gene: TRBV6-1; CDR3aa: CASSRPGLGAGEQYF
j_gene: TRBJ2-5; v_gene: TRBV18; CDR3aa: CASSSIGTSGRASETQYF
j_gene: TRBJ2-7; v_gene: TRBV7-8; CDR3aa: CASSLVGVAASYEQYF
j_gene: TRBJ2-7; v_gene: TRBV20-1; CDR3aa: CSARKPGPGSYEQYF
j_gene: TRBJ2-7; v_gene: TRBV7-3; CDR3aa: CASSFFPGLGYEQYF
j_gene: TRBJ2-7; v_gene: TRBV4-3; CDR3aa: CASSQDPTGTTYEQYF
j_gene: TRBJ2-7; v_gene: TRBV19; CDR3aa: CASSPRTAAKYEQYF
j_gene: TRBJ2-7; v_gene: TRBV19; CDR3aa: CASSIDGAGGHSYEQYF
j_gene: TRBJ1-2; v_gene: TRBV12-3/TRBV12-4; CDR3aa: CASSPLWGGQGITYTF
j_gene: TRBJ1-1; v_gene: TRBV4-1; CDR3aa: CASSANGPEAFF
j_gene: TRBJ1-1; v_gene: TRBV7-2; CDR3aa: CASSFYGGAANEAFF
j_gene: TRBJ2-7; v_gene: TRBV5-1; CDR3aa: CASSSRDGDLGEQYF
j_gene: TRBJ1-2; v_gene: TRBV20-1; CDR3aa: CSARLYSEDGYTF
j_gene: TRBJ1-5; v_gene: TRBV28; CDR3aa: CASSSDNHSNQPQHF
j_gene: TRBJ2-1; v_gene: TRBV7-3; CDR3aa: CASSNSGGALYNEQFF
j_gene: TRBJ2-3; v_gene: TRBV11-2; CDR3aa: CASSLGQTGSTDTQYF
j_gene: TRBJ1-1; v_gene: TRBV5-1; CDR3aa: CASSPWASGGTEAFF
j_gene: TRBJ2-5; v_gene: TRBV5-1; CDR3aa: CASSFDRGGGTQYF
j_gene: TRBJ2-2; v_gene: TRBV2; CDR3aa: CASSYRDRGPGELFF
j_gene: TRBJ2-7; v_gene: TRBV30; CDR3aa: CAWSVKGGGSYEQYF
j_gene: TRBJ1-1; v_gene: TRBV7-6; CDR3aa: CASSLSYGTEAFF
j_gene: TRBJ1-1; v_gene: TRBV6-1; CDR3aa: CASARAAEAEAFF
j_gene: TRBJ2-1; v_gene: TRBV30; CDR3aa: CAWRDRRASGYNEQFF
j_gene: TRBJ2-5; v_gene: TRBV13; CDR3aa: CASSLGGWTVQETQYF
j_gene: TRBJ1-1; v_gene: TRBV4-2; CDR3aa: CASSPRTGLLAEAFF
j_gene: TRBJ1-2; v_gene: TRBV2; CDR3aa: CASSATDLNYGYTF
j_gene: TRBJ2-4; v_gene: TRBV6-5; CDR3aa: CASSYSQGGTKNIQYF
j_gene: TRBJ1-2; v_gene: TRBV5-1; CDR3aa: CASSPWAGQGYGYTF
j_gene: TRBJ1-5; v_gene: TRBV30; CDR3aa: CAWSYRGAQGNQPQHF
j_gene: TRBJ2-5; v_gene: TRBV2; CDR3aa: CASRGDLVLRETQYF
j_gene: TRBJ2-7; v_gene: TRBV2; CDR3aa: CASSSNRLAEKGEQYF